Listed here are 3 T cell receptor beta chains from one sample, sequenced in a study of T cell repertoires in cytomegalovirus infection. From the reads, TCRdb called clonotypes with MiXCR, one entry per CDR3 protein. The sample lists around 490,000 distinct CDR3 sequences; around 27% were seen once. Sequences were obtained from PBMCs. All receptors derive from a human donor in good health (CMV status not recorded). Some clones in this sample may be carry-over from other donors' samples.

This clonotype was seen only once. For the CDR3, the DNA is TGTGCCAGCAGCGATCCGCCAGGGAGGACCGGGGAGCTGTTTTTT. Encoded protein: CASSDPPGRTGELFF. This chain links TRBV9 with TRBJ2-2; D perhaps matches TRBD2 (6 bases). This CDR3 is built from 15 residues. Germline CDR1 SGDLS, CDR2 YYNGEE. V was shortened by 3 bases and J by 5 bases, with 14 bases between the two germline ends.

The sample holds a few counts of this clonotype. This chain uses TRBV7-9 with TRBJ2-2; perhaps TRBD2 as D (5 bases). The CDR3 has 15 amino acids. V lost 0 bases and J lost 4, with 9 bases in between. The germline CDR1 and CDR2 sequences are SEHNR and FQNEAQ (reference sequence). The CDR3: CASSLALASTGELFF. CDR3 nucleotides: TGTGCCAGCAGCTTAGCTTTAGCGAGCACCGGGGAGCTGTTTTTT.

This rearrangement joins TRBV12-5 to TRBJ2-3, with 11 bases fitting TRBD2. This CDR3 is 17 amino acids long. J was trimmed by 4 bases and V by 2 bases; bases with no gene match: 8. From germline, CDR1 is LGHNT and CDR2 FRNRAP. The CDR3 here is CASGLILSGRAPDTQYF. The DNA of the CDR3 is TGTGCTAGTGGTTTGATTCTTAGCGGGAGGGCCCCAGATACGCAGTATTTT.